This T cell receptor beta chain stems from a study of shared clonotypes between healthy human individuals. Produced via immunoSEQ multiplex PCR; TCRdb's table is partial and in-frame only. This table has millions of clones, just over 90% appearing once. Naivety among CD8 cells was defined by CD45RO negativity and positive CCR7 selection, thereby excluding terminally differentiated effector memory CD45RA+ cells. None of the donors, who were healthy HIV-negative adults, had recently had acute infections or vaccinations. The CDR3 has 13 amino acids. V lost 6 bases and J 4 bases, leaving 13 bases between the germline ends. CDR1 MNHNY and CDR2 SVGAGI come from the germline V gene (reference sequence).

The TCR was taken from a man between 18 and 29 years old in good health. Some clones in this sample may be carry-over from other donors' samples. Input material: naive CD8+ T cells from PBMCs. This sequence joins TRBV6-6 and TRBJ2-7; maybe TRBD2 (6 bases). CDR3 coding DNA: TGTGCCAGCAGCCTTGGACTACCTTACGAGCAGTACTTC. Encoded protein: CASSLGLPYEQYF.